Below, 15 T cell receptor beta chains from the same sample are listed, as sequenced in a study of T cell responses to AZD1222 COVID-19 vaccine. The assay was immunoSEQ multiplex PCR, and TCRdb's table has in-frame clones only and misses some. Of around 150,000 clones listed, about 92% are singletons. The sequences come from peripheral blood, collected on day 0 of MenACWY control vaccination. The receptors were gathered from an adult in good health.

CDR3 in amino acids: CASSLGGRTYEQYF. Written as DNA, the CDR3 is TGTGCCAGCAGCTTAGGCGGCAGAACCTACGAGCAGTACTTC. The rearrangement links TRBV11-3 to TRBJ2-7; D ambiguous. The CDR3 extends over 14 amino acids. The ends were cut back, 1 base at V and 2 bases at J, with 9 bases in the middle. Germline lookup yields CDR1 SGHNT and CDR2 YENEEA.

The rearrangement joins TRBV9 to TRBJ2-1; 7 bases are a match to TRBD2. CDR1 is SGDLS and CDR2 is YYNGEE in the germline V gene. The V segment lost 0 bases and the J segment 8 bases; nucleotides outside the gene matches: 5. CDR3 size: 14 residues. The CDR3 DNA reads TGTGCCAGCAGCGTAGGGAGGGCGGGGGATGAGCAGTTCTTC. It encodes CASSVGRAGDEQFF.

The genes are TRBV5-1 and TRBJ1-3; D unclear. Germline assignment: CDR1 SGHRS and CDR2 YFSETQ. Trimming stripped 0 bases from V and 1 base from J, with 11 bases between. This CDR3 region has 16 residues. This CDR3 reads CASSLERAFSGNTIYF. CDR3 bases: TGCGCCAGCAGCTTGGAGCGGGCCTTTTCTGGAAACACCATATATTTT.

The chain is built from TRBV27 and TRBJ2-1; D may be TRBD1 (5 bases). V was clipped by 7 bases and J by 0 bases, with 19 bases between them. The CDR3 runs 17 residues. Germline V CDR1 and CDR2: MNHEY, SMNVEV (reference sequence). The DNA for the CDR3 is TGTGCCAGCAAACCGGGCCTAGGGGCAAGCTCCTACAATGAGCAGTTCTTC. Amino acids: CASKPGLGASSYNEQFF.

This sequence joins TRBV29-1 and TRBJ2-7, with TRBD1 matching over 8 bases. Looked up from germline, CDR1 is SQVTM and CDR2 is ANQGSEA. V trimming: 4 bases; J trimming: 0 bases; junction bases outside the gene matches: 2. The CDR3 extends over 13 amino acids. The CDR3 bases are TGCAGCGTTGGACAGGGGAGCTCCTACGAGCAGTACTTC. Translated: CSVGQGSSYEQYF.

The V and J genes are TRBV11-2 and TRBJ2-1; unclear D gene. There are 14 residues in the CDR3. Germline-derived CDR1 and CDR2 are SGHAT and FQNNGV. The V end lost 1 base, the J end lost 4 bases, and 8 bases lay between the germline ends. The CDR3 sequence: CASSLGGSYNEQFF. The CDR3 region has the DNA TGTGCCAGCAGCTTAGGAGGAAGTTACAATGAGCAGTTCTTC.

This chain uses TRBV27 with TRBJ2-1; D may match TRBD1 or TRBD2 (5 bases each). The CDR3 spans 12 residues. From germline, CDR1 is MNHEY and CDR2 SMNVEV (reference sequence). Between the trimmed V and J ends, which lost 2 bases and 16 bases, there was a span of 15 bases. In DNA, the CDR3 is TGTGCCAGCAGTTTAGGGGCTAGCCCTTCCTTCTTC. Translation: CASSLGASPSFF.

The chain recombines TRBV3-1 (or the pseudogene TRBV3-2) with TRBJ1-5; a weak D match, TRBD1 (6 bases). This CDR3 is 15 amino acids long. Germline CDR1 is LGHDT and CDR2 is YNNKEL (reference sequence). The V and J ends lost 1 base and 3 bases respectively, with 10 bases between them. The CDR3 spells CASSQADRPNQPQHF. The CDR3 DNA reads as TGTGCCAGCAGCCAAGCCGACAGGCCCAATCAGCCCCAGCATTTT.

The V and J genes are TRBV19 and TRBJ1-2; 8 positions agree with TRBD1. V gave up 5 bases and J gave up 7 bases; unmatched junction bases: 15. Germline values: CDR1 LNHDA, CDR2 SQIVND (reference sequence). The CDR3 consists of 16 residues. CDR3 protein: CASSVLSGTGSLGYTF. The DNA of the CDR3 is TGTGCCAGTAGTGTCCTGTCCGGGACAGGATCCCTTGGCTACACCTTC.

The chain recombines TRBV21-1 with TRBJ1-1. TRBV21-1 corresponds to a pseudogene. The CDR3 sequence is 16 residues long. The CDR3: CASSKEGGLSGTEAFF. As DNA, the CDR3 is TGTGCCAGCAGCAAAGAGGGGGGCCTCTCGGGCACTGAAGCTTTCTTT.

This clone was recorded only once. A read error may produce the germline difference seen at one junction end. The chain recombines TRBV19 with TRBJ2-7; 8 nucleotides agree with TRBD1. CDR1 is LNHDA and CDR2 is SQIVND in the germline V gene (reference sequence). This CDR3 comprises 14 residues. The CDR3 nucleotides read TGTGCCAGTACAAGGACAGGGTACTCCCACGAGCAGTACTTC. Protein sequence: CASTRTGYSHEQYF.

CDR3 DNA: TGCAGCGTTGCTGGCAGCTCTGGAAACACCATATATTTT. This encodes CSVAGSSGNTIYF. The chain couples TRBV29-1 to TRBJ1-3; D gene unclear. Trimming cost V 4 bases and J 0 bases, with 7 bases left between them. Per the germline V gene, CDR1 is SQVTM and CDR2 is ANQGSEA. The CDR3 sequence is 13 residues long.

The rearrangement joins TRBV19 to TRBJ1-1, with 9 bases identical to TRBD1. Germline loops: CDR1 LNHDA, CDR2 SQIVND (reference sequence). This CDR3 has 15 amino acids. V was clipped by 6 bases and J by 3 bases; unmatched bases: 8. The CDR3 DNA reads TGTGCCAGTAGCACTCGGACAGGGGTTGACACTGAAGCTTTCTTT. Amino acid sequence: CASSTRTGVDTEAFF.

The J gene is TRBJ1-2, the V gene TRBV4-2; D is undetermined. The germline gives CDR1 LGHNA, CDR2 YNFKEQ. Trimming stripped 1 base from V and 0 bases from J, with 6 bases between. The CDR3 is 14 residues long. Here the CDR3 reads CASSQGGTNYGYTF. In nucleotides, the CDR3 is TGTGCCAGCAGCCAAGGGGGAACTAACTATGGCTACACCTTC.

The genes are TRBV24-1 and TRBJ2-2, with D unclear. This CDR3 is built from 15 residues. In germline, CDR1 is KGHDR, CDR2 SFDVKD. V lost 5 bases, J lost 0 bases, and 9 bases lay in between. The CDR3 protein is CATSGIRPNTGELFF. The CDR3 DNA is TGTGCCACCAGTGGAATACGGCCGAACACCGGGGAGCTGTTTTTT.